This T cell receptor (beta chain) was identified during a study of PD-L1 blockade in urothelial cancer. Across the whole study: Most patients, about 85% of the roughly 30, were males with bladder-origin cancer.

The table lists this clone with a few counts. The antigen is undetermined. The templates were synthetic TCR analogs, and they were spiked into each PCR. Data came from immunoSEQ multiplex PCR; TCRdb stores just in-frame clones and leaves some out. The table has roughly 2,500 clones, approximately 35% seen once. V was pared by 7 bases and J by 1 base, with 10 bases between. Germline CDR1 reads MDHEN; CDR2 reads SYDVKM. The CDR3 has 14 amino acids. General study points: Durable-benefit patients had more tumor-infiltrating T lymphocytes.

This receptor was obtained from a man aged 60 to 75 with urothelial cancer. V is TRBV28 and J is TRBJ1-4; possible D gene TRBD1, 5 bases. The input for sequencing was tumor tissue, taken before atezolizumab (anti-PD-L1) treatment. The CDR3 bases are TGTGCCAGCACCCTTGGGGGAACTAATGAAAAACTGTTTTTT. Translated, it gives CASTLGGTNEKLFF.